These 4 T cell receptor beta chains came from one sample sequenced in a study of blood T cell repertoires in COVID-19. Repertoires were generated with immunoSEQ multiplex PCR, while TCRdb's copy carries only in-frame clones and drops some. The sample has 25,000 to 30,000 clones; under 85% are singletons. Material for sequencing was peripheral blood. The receptors originated from a man in his sixties or seventies with acute or convalescent COVID-19.

As to this clone: One end of the junction does not line up with germline, which may come from a read error. The rearrangement uses TRBV7-2 and TRBJ2-7, with D hard to call. The CDR3 has 11 amino acids. The germline V gene has CDR1 SGHTA and CDR2 FQGNSA. For the CDR3, the DNA is TGTGCCAGCAGCCTACCGGGTTTTCTTATCTTC. Its protein product is CASSLPGFLIF.

V is TRBV4-2 and J is TRBJ1-6; 9 bases agree with TRBD1. Germline assignment: CDR1 LGHNA and CDR2 YNFKEQ. The length of the CDR3 is 15 residues. V was clipped by 4 bases and J by 5 bases; unmatched bases: 3. The CDR3 loop is CASSPRTGDNSPLHF. The CDR3 bases are TGTGCCAGCAGCCCTCGGACAGGGGATAATTCACCCCTCCACTTT.

This rearrangement joins TRBV5-5 to TRBJ2-5, with TRBD2 matching 10 bases. V shed 4 bases and J 0 bases; nucleotides not matched to a gene: 3. This CDR3 region has 15 residues. The germline gives CDR1 SGHKS, CDR2 YYEKEE (reference sequence). The CDR3 region has the DNA TGTGCCAGCAGCCGCGGACTAGCGGACCAAGAGACCCAGTACTTC. Its translation: CASSRGLADQETQYF.

The chain couples TRBV5-1 to TRBJ1-4; 9 bases align to TRBD1. CDR3 length: 15 residues. J gave up 6 bases and V 3 bases, and 6 bases lay outside the gene matches. The germline gives CDR1 SGHRS, CDR2 YFSETQ. The CDR3 sequence: CASSSMDRGDEKLFF. CDR3 sequence (DNA): TGCGCCAGCAGCTCGATGGACAGGGGAGATGAAAAACTGTTTTTT. The complete variable domain, with remaining parts taken from reference TRBV5-1 and TRBJ1-4, reads KAGVTQTPRYLIKTRGQQVTLSCSPISGHRSVSWYQQTPGQGLQFLFEYFSETQRNKGNFPGRFSGRQFSNSRSEMNVSTLELGDSALYLCASSSMDRGDEKLFFGSGTQLSVL.